This T cell receptor beta chain is from a study of vaccination and CD4 T cells after COVID-19. Study-level information: From HCoV-229E, HCoV-OC43, HCoV-NL63 and SARS-CoV-2, overlapping spike peptides were used to stimulate the cells. General study results and limits: A nonsignificant rise from around 20 to 38 was seen in the median number of SARS-CoV-2-reactive clonotypes.

The V gene end was trimmed by 5 bases and the J gene end by 0 bases; junction bases not matched to a gene: 6. This CDR3 is 16 amino acids long. Germline lookup yields CDR1 KGHSH and CDR2 LQKENI. The Oncomine TCR Beta short-read assay was applied to DNA of cultured CD4+ T cells. TCRdb reprocessed the PCR reads with MiXCR, giving one entry per CDR3 protein. The sample lists some 10,000 distinct CDR3 sequences; over 60% were seen once. Treatment meaning: approximately 11-day PBMC culture with coronavirus spike peptide pools or control peptides (ViraFEST assay). On this clonotype itself: Its antigen is unknown.

Sequencing was done on a sample of CD4+ T cells from blood, cultured in vitro. The clonotype comes from a human donor who had recovered from COVID-19. J is TRBJ2-3 and V is TRBV18; 9 nucleotides line up with TRBD2. CDR3 bases: TGTGCCAGCTCATCGGGACTAGCTGTTAGCACAGATACGCAGTATTTT. It is translated as CASSSGLAVSTDTQYF.